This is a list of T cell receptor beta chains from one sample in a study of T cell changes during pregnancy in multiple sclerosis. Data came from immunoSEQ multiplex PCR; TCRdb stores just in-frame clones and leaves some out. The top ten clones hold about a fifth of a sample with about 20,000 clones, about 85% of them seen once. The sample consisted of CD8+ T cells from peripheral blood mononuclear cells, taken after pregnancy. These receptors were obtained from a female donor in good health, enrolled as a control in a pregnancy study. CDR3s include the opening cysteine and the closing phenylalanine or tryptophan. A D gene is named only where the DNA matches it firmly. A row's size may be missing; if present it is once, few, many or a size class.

DNA: TGTGCCAGCAGTGAGGGTATCGAGGGCTCCTACAATGAGCAGTTCTTC; CDR3: CASSEGIEGSYNEQFF; J: TRBJ2-1; size: NA; D: NA; V: TRBV6-4
DNA: TGTGCCAGCAGTTTAGGGGGCTCCCGATCGGCTGAAGCTTTCTTT; CDR3: CASSLGGSRSAEAFF; J: TRBJ1-1; size: NA; D: NA; V: TRBV27
DNA: TGTGCCAGCAGTGACAGCAGGGGAAATTCACCCCTCCACTTT; CDR3: CASSDSRGNSPLHF; J: TRBJ1-6; size: NA; D: NA; V: TRBV2
DNA: TGTGCCACCAGCAGAGGGACAGGGGAAGGGACCCAGTACTTC; CDR3: CATSRGTGEGTQYF; J: TRBJ2-5; size: NA; D: TRBD1; V: TRBV15
DNA: TGTGCCAGCAGTTTAGGGACATCCAACCAGCCCCAGCATTTT; CDR3: CASSLGTSNQPQHF; J: TRBJ1-5; size: NA; D: NA; V: TRBV27
DNA: TGTGCCACGCGGCGGGAGACTAGCCCCCTCGAGCAGTACTTC; CDR3: CATRRETSPLEQYF; J: TRBJ2-7; size: NA; D: TRBD2; V: TRBV27
DNA: TGTGCCAGCAGCGTAGAAGCGGGGGGGGACACTGAAGCTTTCTTT; CDR3: CASSVEAGGDTEAFF; J: TRBJ1-1; size: NA; D: NA; V: TRBV9
DNA: TGTGCCATCAGTGACCGACAGAATAGCAATCAGCCCCAGCATTTT; CDR3: CAISDRQNSNQPQHF; J: TRBJ1-5; size: NA; D: NA; V: TRBV10-3
DNA: TGTGCCAGCAGTTTCCGACGACAGGGGAACTATGGCTACACCTTC; CDR3: CASSFRRQGNYGYTF; J: TRBJ1-2; size: NA; D: TRBD1; V: TRBV6-5
DNA: TGTGCTAGTGGTGCGGGACTAGCGGGGCCCTCCTACAATGAGCAGTTCTTC; CDR3: CASGAGLAGPSYNEQFF; J: TRBJ2-1; size: NA; D: TRBD2; V: TRBV12-5
DNA: TGTGCCAGTAGTATATCGGAGACAGGGGGGAATGAGCAGTTCTTC; CDR3: CASSISETGGNEQFF; J: TRBJ2-1; size: NA; D: TRBD1; V: TRBV19
DNA: TGTGCCAGCAGCCCACGGGACAGTAACACCGGGGAGCTGTTTTTT; CDR3: CASSPRDSNTGELFF; J: TRBJ2-2; size: NA; D: TRBD1; V: TRBV5-8
DNA: TGTGCCAGCAGCTTATCGGGACAGGGGCCAGATACGCAGTATTTT; CDR3: CASSLSGQGPDTQYF; J: TRBJ2-3; size: NA; D: TRBD1; V: TRBV7-8
DNA: TGTGCCAGCAGCGCAGATCTAGCTAGGGGCACAGATACGCAGTATTTT; CDR3: CASSADLARGTDTQYF; J: TRBJ2-3; size: NA; D: NA; V: TRBV11-3
DNA: TGTGCCAGCAGCGGGGACAGATCTCTCTCCTACGAGCAGTACTTC; CDR3: CASSGDRSLSYEQYF; J: TRBJ2-7; size: once; D: TRBD1; V: TRBV5-6
DNA: TGCGCCAGCAGCCAAGGTCGAGCCTACGAGCAGTACTTC; CDR3: CASSQGRAYEQYF; J: TRBJ2-7; size: NA; D: NA; V: TRBV4-3
DNA: TGTGCCAGCAGCTTAGACACGGGGAGGTACACTGAAGCTTTCTTT; CDR3: CASSLDTGRYTEAFF; J: TRBJ1-1; size: NA; D: NA; V: TRBV7-2
DNA: TGTGCCAGCAGTGAAGAAAGGGGACAGACCTATAACTATGGCTACACCTTC; CDR3: CASSEERGQTYNYGYTF; J: TRBJ1-2; size: NA; D: TRBD1; V: TRBV2
DNA: TGTGCCAGTATGGGGAGGGACCAACTGTTTTTT; CDR3: CASMGRDQLFF; J: TRBJ1-4; size: NA; D: NA; V: TRBV5-6
DNA: TGTGCCAGTAGTATAGATCTTTCGCGGATATTTTTC; CDR3: CASSIDLSRIFF; J: TRBJ1-2; size: NA; D: NA; V: TRBV19
DNA: TGTGCCAGCAGTGAACTGGTCGGTCTGGGGGCGTACAATGAGCAGTTCTTC; CDR3: CASSELVGLGAYNEQFF; J: TRBJ2-1; size: NA; D: NA; V: TRBV2
DNA: TGTGCCAGCAGCGTAGAACCTAGCGGGAGCTACGAGCAGTACTTC; CDR3: CASSVEPSGSYEQYF; J: TRBJ2-7; size: few; D: TRBD2; V: TRBV9
DNA: TGTGCCAGCAGCCTGATAAGGAGCCCAGATACGCAGTATTTT; CDR3: CASSLIRSPDTQYF; J: TRBJ2-3; size: once; D: NA; V: TRBV7-8
DNA: TGCAGCGTAGGACAGGTTGGTGGATCCTACGAGCAGTACTTC; CDR3: CSVGQVGGSYEQYF; J: TRBJ2-7; size: NA; D: TRBD1; V: TRBV29-1
DNA: TGTGCCAGCAGTGCCGGGACAGGGTACTACGAGCAGTACTTC; CDR3: CASSAGTGYYEQYF; J: TRBJ2-7; size: once; D: TRBD1; V: TRBV6-6
DNA: TGCGCCAGCAGTGATGAGCGGGAAAGCACAGATACGCAGTATTTT; CDR3: CASSDERESTDTQYF; J: TRBJ2-3; size: once; D: TRBD2; V: TRBV10-1
DNA: TGTGCCAGCAGCTCCAGGGTCGGGACTAGCGGGAGAGGCGAGCAGTTCTTC; CDR3: CASSSRVGTSGRGEQFF; J: TRBJ2-1; size: NA; D: TRBD2; V: TRBV11-3
DNA: TGTGCCAGCAGCGCGGGGGGGAATGGGTACGAGCAGTACTTC; CDR3: CASSAGGNGYEQYF; J: TRBJ2-7; size: NA; D: TRBD2; V: TRBV14
DNA: TGTGCCAGCAGCTTAGATCAGGGCCTCAATCAGCCCCAGCATTTT; CDR3: CASSLDQGLNQPQHF; J: TRBJ1-5; size: NA; D: NA; V: TRBV11-2
DNA: TGTGCCAGCAGTGAACTGGGACTAGCGGCTAGCACAGATACGCAGTATTTT; CDR3: CASSELGLAASTDTQYF; J: TRBJ2-3; size: NA; D: TRBD2; V: TRBV6-1
DNA: TGTGCCAGCAGTTTAGGGAGCTCCTACAATGAGCAGTTCTTC; CDR3: CASSLGSSYNEQFF; J: TRBJ2-1; size: NA; D: NA; V: TRBV27
DNA: TGTGCCAGCAGCTCGCAGGGGGCGGTCGGTCAGCCCCAGCATTTT; CDR3: CASSSQGAVGQPQHF; J: TRBJ1-5; size: NA; D: TRBD1; V: TRBV7-9
DNA: TGTGCCAGCAGCCCTGCCGGGTTAGAGACCCAGTACTTC; CDR3: CASSPAGLETQYF; J: TRBJ2-5; size: NA; D: NA; V: TRBV6-6
DNA: TGTGCCAGCAAACCCCGGGACAGGGGCACAGATACGCAGTATTTT; CDR3: CASKPRDRGTDTQYF; J: TRBJ2-3; size: NA; D: TRBD1; V: TRBV27
DNA: TGTGCCAGCAGTTCGACGGGGATGCAGCCCCAGCATTTT; CDR3: CASSSTGMQPQHF; J: TRBJ1-5; size: NA; D: NA; V: TRBV6-5
DNA: TGTGCCAGCAGTGAAGCGGGTGGACAGGGGGCAGAGACCCAGTACTTC; CDR3: CASSEAGGQGAETQYF; J: TRBJ2-5; size: NA; D: TRBD1; V: TRBV6-1
DNA: TGTGCCAGCAGCCACCCAGGGGAACCCGGGGAGCTGTTTTTT; CDR3: CASSHPGEPGELFF; J: TRBJ2-2; size: few; D: NA; V: TRBV7-9
DNA: TGCGCCAGCAGCCCCTCCTCGAGGGACGAGCAGTACTTC; CDR3: CASSPSSRDEQYF; J: TRBJ2-7; size: NA; D: NA; V: TRBV4-1
DNA: TGTGCCAGCAGCCCCGCGGCGGGGGTAAGCAATCAGCCCCAGCATTTT; CDR3: CASSPAAGVSNQPQHF; J: TRBJ1-5; size: NA; D: NA; V: TRBV7-8
DNA: TGTGCCAGCAGTTTATCGATGGGACTAGCGAGTTACGAGCAGTACTTC; CDR3: CASSLSMGLASYEQYF; J: TRBJ2-7; size: NA; D: TRBD2; V: TRBV27
DNA: TGTGCCAGCAGTGAAAAGTGGCAGGGGGACTATGGCTACACCTTC; CDR3: CASSEKWQGDYGYTF; J: TRBJ1-2; size: NA; D: TRBD1; V: TRBV2
DNA: TGTGCCAGCAGCCAAGACCCGGGACAGTCAAAAGAGACCCAGTACTTC; CDR3: CASSQDPGQSKETQYF; J: TRBJ2-5; size: NA; D: TRBD1; V: TRBV5-6
DNA: TGTGCCAGCAGTGAATTGGACAGGGGGCCGTATGGCTACACCTTC; CDR3: CASSELDRGPYGYTF; J: TRBJ1-2; size: NA; D: TRBD1; V: TRBV6-1
DNA: TGTGCCAGCAGTTTGGGACTAAGATACAATGAGCAGTTCTTC; CDR3: CASSLGLRYNEQFF; J: TRBJ2-1; size: NA; D: TRBD2; V: TRBV27
DNA: TGCGCCAGCAGCCCAGGACTAGCGGGGAGCTCCTACAATGAGCAGTTCTTC; CDR3: CASSPGLAGSSYNEQFF; J: TRBJ2-1; size: NA; D: TRBD2; V: TRBV4-3
DNA: TGTGCCAGCAGTTACGACCCAGGGATCCGGACTGAAGCTTTCTTT; CDR3: CASSYDPGIRTEAFF; J: TRBJ1-1; size: NA; D: NA; V: TRBV6-5
DNA: TGTGCCAGCAGCTTAGATTACAGAGACTCTGGGGCCAACGTCCTGACTTTC; CDR3: CASSLDYRDSGANVLTF; J: TRBJ2-6; size: NA; D: NA; V: TRBV11-2
DNA: TGTGCCAGCAGCGCCGGGACAGGGAAAGTCAACGACGAGCAGTACTTC; CDR3: CASSAGTGKVNDEQYF; J: TRBJ2-7; size: NA; D: TRBD1; V: TRBV9
DNA: TGCGCCAGCAGCCCGTCATGGACTAGCAGCGATGAGCAGTTCTTC; CDR3: CASSPSWTSSDEQFF; J: TRBJ2-1; size: NA; D: TRBD2; V: TRBV4-3
DNA: TGTGCCAGCAGCGTCGGGACTTATCCAGATACGCAGTATTTT; CDR3: CASSVGTYPDTQYF; J: TRBJ2-3; size: once; D: NA; V: TRBV5-6
DNA: TGTGCCAGCAGTGAAGACAGGGTGGGCAGAAACACCATATATTTT; CDR3: CASSEDRVGRNTIYF; J: TRBJ1-3; size: NA; D: NA; V: TRBV6-1